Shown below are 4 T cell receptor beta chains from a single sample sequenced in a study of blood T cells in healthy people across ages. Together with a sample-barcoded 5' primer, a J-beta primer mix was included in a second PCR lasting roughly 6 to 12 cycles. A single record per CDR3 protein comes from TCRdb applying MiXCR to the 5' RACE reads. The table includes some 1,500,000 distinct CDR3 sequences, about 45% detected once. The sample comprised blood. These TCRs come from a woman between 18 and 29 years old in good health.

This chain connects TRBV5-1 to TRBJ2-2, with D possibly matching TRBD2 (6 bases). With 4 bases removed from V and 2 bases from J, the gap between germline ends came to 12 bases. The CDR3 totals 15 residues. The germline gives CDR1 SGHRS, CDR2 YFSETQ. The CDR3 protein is CASSPGGFNTGELFF. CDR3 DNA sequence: TGCGCCAGCAGCCCCGGGGGTTTCAACACCGGGGAGCTGTTTTTT.

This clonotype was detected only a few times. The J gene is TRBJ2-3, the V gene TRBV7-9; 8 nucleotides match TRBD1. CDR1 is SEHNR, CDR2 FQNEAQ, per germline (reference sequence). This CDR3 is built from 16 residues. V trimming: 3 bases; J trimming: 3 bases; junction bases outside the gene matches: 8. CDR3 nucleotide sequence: TGTGCCAGCAGCTTGGCACCGGGACAGGCTACAGATACGCAGTATTTT. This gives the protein CASSLAPGQATDTQYF.

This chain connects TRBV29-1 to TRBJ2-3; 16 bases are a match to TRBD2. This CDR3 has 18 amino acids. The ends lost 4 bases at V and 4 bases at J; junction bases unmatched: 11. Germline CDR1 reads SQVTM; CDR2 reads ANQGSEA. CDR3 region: CSVVFQGTSGRAPDTQYF. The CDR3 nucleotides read TGCAGCGTTGTCTTCCAGGGGACTAGCGGGAGGGCCCCAGATACGCAGTATTTT.

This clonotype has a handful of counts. CDR3 nucleotides: TGTGCCACCCGGGGGTACGATGGCTACACCTTC. Encoded protein: CATRGYDGYTF. This chain connects TRBV28 to TRBJ1-2; D is perhaps TRBD1 (5 bases). The CDR3 loop spans 11 amino acids. Germline V gene lookup returns CDR1 MDHEN and CDR2 SYDVKM. The V and J ends lost 10 bases and 6 bases respectively, with 12 bases between them.